Sequencing of this TCR beta chain was carried out in a study of OX40 agonist ivuxolimab in advanced cancers. Profiled with immunoSEQ multiplex PCR; TCRdb holds only in-frame clones, not every one. The table lists tens of thousands of clones, roughly 79% of them singletons, with around 6.8% in the top ten. The ends lost 4 bases at V and 3 bases at J; junction bases unmatched: 7. The CDR3 extends over 15 amino acids. Germline CDR1 GTSNPN, CDR2 SVGIG (reference sequence). Concerning this clone itself: Its specificity is unknown.

Study-wide findings and caveats: Among expanded peripheral T cells, antigen specificity went undetermined. At 0.1 to 3.0 mg/kg, CD4+ and CD8+ blood T cells expanded clonally by week 6.

J is TRBJ2-1 and V is TRBV30, with 9 bases that match TRBD2. Material: CD4+ or CD8+ T cells sorted from blood, obtained in a trial of the OX40 agonist ivuxolimab. The receptor was derived from an adult with an advanced solid tumor such as melanoma, head and neck, liver or kidney cancer. This CDR3 reads CAWTLGTSSYNEQFF. CDR3 sequence (DNA): TGTGCCTGGACCTTGGGGACTAGCAGCTACAATGAGCAGTTCTTC.